Below are 21 T cell receptor beta chains sequenced from a single sample in a study of T cell responses to AZD1222 COVID-19 vaccine. Using immunoSEQ multiplex PCR, the repertoire was profiled, and TCRdb retains in-frame clones only, with some absent. The sample lists over 85,000 clones, roughly 84% occurring once. This material consisted of peripheral blood, taken on day 0 of AZD1222 vaccination. Receptors were obtained from an adult in good health.

This sequence joins TRBV25-1 and TRBJ1-6; D gene ambiguous. V was cut by 1 base and J by 9 bases, with 7 bases left in between. The CDR3 covers 13 residues. In germline, CDR1 is MGHDK, CDR2 SYGVNS. The CDR3 loop is CASSESEVSPLHF. The CDR3 nucleotides read TGTGCCAGCAGTGAATCGGAGGTTTCACCCCTCCACTTT.

V usage is TRBV28 and J usage is TRBJ2-2; D is unclear. The length of the CDR3 is 13 residues. The germline CDR1 and CDR2 sequences are MDHEN and SYDVKM. V was cut by 6 bases and J by 2 bases, with 7 bases left in between. CDR3 loop: CASRSQNTGELFF. Written as DNA, the CDR3 is TGTGCCAGCAGGTCTCAAAACACCGGGGAGCTGTTTTTT.

The rearrangement links TRBV19 to TRBJ1-1; 7 nucleotides line up with TRBD1. The V gene end was trimmed by 8 bases and the J gene end by 1 base; junction bases not matched to a gene: 4. The length of the CDR3 is 13 residues. Germline CDR1 reads LNHDA; CDR2 reads SQIVND (reference sequence). The CDR3 nucleotides are TGTGCCAGTGAACAGGGGCGGAACACTGAAGCTTTCTTT. It translates to CASEQGRNTEAFF.

In this sample, this clone turned up once. The V and J genes are TRBV9 and TRBJ1-5; no clear D. The length of the CDR3 is 16 residues. Trimming took 0 bases from V and 0 from J, leaving 10 bases between them. Germline lookup yields CDR1 SGDLS and CDR2 YYNGEE. DNA for the CDR3: TGTGCCAGCAGCGTAGAGGGTGGGGTTAGCAATCAGCCCCAGCATTTT. Translating gives CASSVEGGVSNQPQHF.

V is TRBV7-8 and J is TRBJ1-2; D gene ambiguous. Germline values: CDR1 SGHVS, CDR2 FQNEAQ. This CDR3 is built from 15 residues. V dropped 3 bases and J dropped 1 base, with 12 bases sitting between them. CDR3 protein: CASSLGDLYNYGYTF. The CDR3 region has the DNA TGTGCCAGCAGCTTGGGCGACCTATATAACTATGGCTACACCTTC.

The sample holds many counts of this clone. The V call is TRBV6-5, the J call TRBJ2-7; possibly TRBD1 for D (5 bases). V lost 7 bases to trimming and J lost 2 bases, with 18 bases between them. The germline CDR1 and CDR2 sequences are MNHEY and SVGAGI. The CDR3 has 15 amino acids. Here the CDR3 reads CASKKGLQETYEQYF. The CDR3 nucleotides are TGTGCCAGCAAGAAGGGGCTGCAGGAGACCTACGAGCAGTACTTC.

The chain carries TRBV5-8 and TRBJ2-7, with D uncertain. The CDR3 totals 16 residues. The germline gives CDR1 SGHTS, CDR2 YDEGEE. Trimming took 2 bases from V and 2 from J, leaving 17 bases between them. In DNA, the CDR3 is TGTGCCAGCAGCTTACCGGTTGGCCCTAATACCTACGAGCAGTACTTC. Translation gives CASSLPVGPNTYEQYF.

The chain combines TRBV7-2 with TRBJ2-1; TRBD1 is a possible D gene (6 bases). The germline CDR1 and CDR2 sequences are SGHTA and FQGNSA. The CDR3 runs 16 residues. V lost 4 bases and J 0 bases, leaving 13 bases between the germline ends. The CDR3, as DNA: TGTGCCAGCAGCTCCCGGGACACGAGCTCCTACAATGAGCAGTTCTTC. Amino acids: CASSSRDTSSYNEQFF.

The V call is TRBV5-1, the J call TRBJ1-2; D may be TRBD1 (5 bases). The V end lost 4 bases, the J end lost 4 bases, and 14 bases lay between the germline ends. Germline V lookup: CDR1 SGHRS, CDR2 YFSETQ. CDR3 length: 14 amino acids. CDR3 sequence reads: CASSGGLGAYGYTF. The CDR3 nucleotides read TGCGCCAGCAGCGGGGGTCTCGGGGCCTATGGCTACACCTTC.

The chain uses TRBV7-9 and TRBJ1-1; no clear D gene. This CDR3 is 12 amino acids long. Trimming pared 5 bases from V and 11 bases from J, leaving 15 bases between. Germline-derived CDR1 and CDR2 are SEHNR and FQNEAQ (reference sequence). CDR3 sequence (DNA): TGTGCCAGCAGCCCTGCCCGGCTCGGCGCTTTCTTT. Translation: CASSPARLGAFF.

The chain links TRBV6-5 to TRBJ1-6; 7 nucleotides match TRBD1. V gave up 6 bases and J gave up 7 bases; unmatched junction bases: 6. Per germline, CDR1 MNHEY and CDR2 SVGAGI. The CDR3 has 14 amino acids. CDR3 DNA: TGTGCCAGCAGACCCGGGACAGACAATTCACCCCTCCACTTT. Protein sequence: CASRPGTDNSPLHF.

In this sample, this clone turned up once. This sequence joins TRBV4-1 and TRBJ1-4; D unclear. Germline lookup yields CDR1 MGHRA and CDR2 YSYEKL. This CDR3 region has 15 residues. V gave up 1 base and J gave up 2 bases, with 8 bases separating them. This CDR3 reads CASSQGGSTNEKLFF. CDR3 in DNA: TGCGCCAGCAGCCAAGGAGGGTCGACTAATGAAAAACTGTTTTTT.

The table lists this clone with a count of one. V and J are TRBV27 and TRBJ2-7; a possible D gene is TRBD1 (6 bases). The CDR3 extends over 16 amino acids. The ends were cut back, 3 bases at V and 1 base at J, with 16 bases in the middle. From germline, CDR1 is MNHEY and CDR2 SMNVEV (reference sequence). The CDR3 DNA follows: TGTGCCAGCAGTTTCACAGGGCCGGGGATTTCCTACGAGCAGTACTTC. This gives the protein CASSFTGPGISYEQYF.

The J gene is TRBJ1-6, the V gene TRBV6-1; maybe TRBD1 (5 bases). From germline, CDR1 is MNHNS and CDR2 SASEGT. CDR3 length equals 17 residues. V gave up 4 bases and J gave up 0 bases, with 13 bases separating them. The CDR3 coding sequence is TGTGCCAGCAGTGGCCAGGGAGATGGCTCCTATAATTCACCCCTCCACTTT. Amino acid sequence: CASSGQGDGSYNSPLHF.

The chain recombines TRBV20-1 with TRBJ1-2; the D gene is possibly TRBD1 (5 bases). Germline values: CDR1 DFQATT, CDR2 SNEGSKA (reference sequence). This CDR3 spans 14 amino acids. Trimming cost V 3 bases and J 4 bases, with 15 bases left between them. CDR3 coding DNA: TGCAGTGCTAGTTTATGGGGGGAGGCCTATGGCTACACCTTC. The encoded protein is CSASLWGEAYGYTF.

This clone appeared once. The chain joins TRBV3-1 (or the pseudogene TRBV3-2) to TRBJ1-6; TRBD1 is a possible D gene (5 bases). The CDR3 is 14 amino acids. The germline V gene has CDR1 LGHDT and CDR2 YNNKEL (reference sequence). V shed 3 bases and J shed 6 bases, with 9 bases lying between them. CDR3 in amino acids: CASSHATVNSPLHF. CDR3 sequence (DNA): TGTGCCAGCAGCCATGCGACAGTTAATTCACCCCTCCACTTT.

This clone was picked up one time. The genes are TRBV4-2 and TRBJ2-2; possible D gene TRBD1, 5 bases. The CDR3 sequence is 16 residues long. Germline lookup yields CDR1 LGHNA and CDR2 YNFKEQ. Trimming removed 1 base from V and 6 bases from J, with 15 bases in between. The CDR3 nucleotides read TGTGCCAGCAGCCAAGGAGTCAGGGTATTATCCGGGGAGCTGTTTTTT. Translation gives CASSQGVRVLSGELFF.

CDR3 sequence reads: CSGGRGSYEQYF. DNA of the CDR3: TGCAGCGGCGGGCGCGGGAGTTACGAGCAGTACTTC. This chain connects TRBV29-1 to TRBJ2-7; TRBD2 matches 7 bases. The CDR3 length is 12 residues. The V and J ends lost 7 bases and 4 bases, in that order; junction bases with no gene match: 7. The germline V gene has CDR1 SQVTM and CDR2 ANQGSEA.

The rearrangement links TRBV7-9 to TRBJ1-1, with D possibly TRBD1 on 5 matching bases. This CDR3 has 15 amino acids. In germline, CDR1 is SEHNR, CDR2 FQNEAQ (reference sequence). Trimming pared 1 base from V and 3 bases from J, leaving 12 bases between. CDR3: CASSLGGQGYTEAFF. CDR3 DNA sequence: TGTGCCAGCAGCTTAGGGGGCCAAGGGTACACTGAAGCTTTCTTT.

V and J are TRBV7-8 and TRBJ1-2, with D possibly TRBD1 on 6 matching bases. With 5 bases removed from V and 8 bases from J, the gap between germline ends came to 21 bases. The CDR3 runs to 15 residues. From germline, CDR1 is SGHVS and CDR2 FQNEAQ. The CDR3 protein is CASSQMVGGTDGYTF. CDR3 DNA: TGTGCCAGCAGCCAAATGGTTGGGGGCACAGACGGCTACACCTTC.

The rearrangement uses TRBV6-5 and TRBJ2-3; TRBD1 aligns across 7 bases. Trimming at V came to 7 bases and at J to 7 bases, leaving 11 bases not matched to a gene. The germline V gene encodes CDR1 MNHEY and CDR2 SVGAGI. The CDR3 loop spans 14 amino acids. CDR3 in amino acids: CASTVLEGAYTQYF. In DNA, the CDR3 is TGTGCCAGCACCGTATTAGAGGGGGCATATACGCAGTATTTT.